The subject of this entry is one T cell receptor (beta chain). Its specific antigen is unknown. No base quality information exists; no much larger clone differs at one position. The collaborating institutions used their own protocols to collect whole blood in K2EDTA tubes. For TCRbeta analysis, collaborators shipped samples as frozen whole blood, isolated PBMCs, or DNA extracted from either of those sample types. This record comes from a study of blood T cell repertoires in COVID-19 (dated by TCRdb to the early 2020s). Regarding the study in general: Samples from collaborators originated in the United States, Italy and Spain and spanned both the acute and convalescent phases of COVID-19. The material from the prospective study consisted of cDNA or gDNA derived from T cells, B-cell-depleted T cells, or PBMCs. The repertoires were released in a freely available public database intended as a resource for research on the immune response to SARS-CoV-2. The dataset comprised deeply sampled blood TCRbeta repertoires from subjects exposed to, actively infected with, or recovered from COVID-19. Nearly every sample came with metadata listing a de-identified subject ID, COVID-19 status, age in years and sex. Where HLA class I and class II types were available, the types were taken from metadata supplied by the sample provider, not from assay-based typing. Samples came from the ongoing ImmuneRACE study (first 160 participants) plus 1,254 subjects from 6 global collaborators.

The germline V gene gives CDR1 as SQVTM and CDR2 as ANQGSEA. The CDR3 holds 13 amino acids from the cysteine to the phenylalanine. This entry keeps only the CDR3 DNA: 39 bases, framed from base 1. Between the V and J ends, shortened by 4 bases and 0 bases respectively, the junction contains 7 bases. Broader findings and caveats from the paper: The quantity of clinical and demographic metadata differed by source and by participant and was supplied without curation.

TCRbeta CDR3 regions were amplified from genomic DNA using the immunoSEQ Assay, a bias-controlled multiplex PCR. Regarding the original processing steps: Nucleated cell counts per sample were estimated from amplification of reference gene primers within the assay. Sequence reads were collapsed and filtered to measure the absolute abundance of every unique TCRbeta CDR3 rearrangement. For each sample, productive Simpson clonality was calculated as the square root of Simpson's diversity index over productive rearrangements. TCRdb carries this immuneACCESS record with in-frame sequences only. Its versions omit some clonotypes, under half of them owing to an unresolved V gene in the studies checked, with the rest unexplained. V and J calls and clone size are as listed in that table; D and trimming were resolved from the DNA. The sample table contains about 45,000 clones; only one count was recorded for 80% of them. Together, the top ten hold around 20% of the sample.

Specimen: peripheral blood. In this chain, TRBV29-1 is recombined with TRBJ2-1, with no confident D gene call. The origin of this receptor is a man aged 65 to 79 with acute or convalescent COVID-19. The CDR3 protein sequence reads: CSVVRFSYNEQFF. The nucleotide sequence is given as TGCAGCGTTGTCAGATTCTCCTACAATGAGCAGTTCTTC.